The count of the clone carrying this T cell receptor beta chain is one. Its specificity is unknown. The V end was cut by 6 bases, the J end by 8 bases, with 13 bases between. Germline V gives CDR1 MDHEN, CDR2 SYDVKM. This CDR3 region has 12 residues. The sample originates from a study of T cell responses to AZD1222 COVID-19 vaccine. Whole-study results and caveats: Just 6 or 7 people given AZD1222 tested seropositive at baseline. Spike-spanning, vaccine-associated CD4 TCRs were dominant at 160-218 and 743-854.

The method was immunoSEQ multiplex PCR; TCRdb's version includes in-frame clones alone and lacks a portion of them. The data contain fewer than 130,000 clones, approximately 85% of them singletons. This TCR was recovered from an adult in good health. Sequenced material: peripheral blood, taken on day 0 of AZD1222 vaccination. This chain uses TRBV28 with TRBJ1-2, with TRBD1 as a possible D gene (6 bases). In DNA, the CDR3 is TGTGCCAGCAGGATAACAGGGAAAGGCTACACCTTC. Translated, it gives CASRITGKGYTF.